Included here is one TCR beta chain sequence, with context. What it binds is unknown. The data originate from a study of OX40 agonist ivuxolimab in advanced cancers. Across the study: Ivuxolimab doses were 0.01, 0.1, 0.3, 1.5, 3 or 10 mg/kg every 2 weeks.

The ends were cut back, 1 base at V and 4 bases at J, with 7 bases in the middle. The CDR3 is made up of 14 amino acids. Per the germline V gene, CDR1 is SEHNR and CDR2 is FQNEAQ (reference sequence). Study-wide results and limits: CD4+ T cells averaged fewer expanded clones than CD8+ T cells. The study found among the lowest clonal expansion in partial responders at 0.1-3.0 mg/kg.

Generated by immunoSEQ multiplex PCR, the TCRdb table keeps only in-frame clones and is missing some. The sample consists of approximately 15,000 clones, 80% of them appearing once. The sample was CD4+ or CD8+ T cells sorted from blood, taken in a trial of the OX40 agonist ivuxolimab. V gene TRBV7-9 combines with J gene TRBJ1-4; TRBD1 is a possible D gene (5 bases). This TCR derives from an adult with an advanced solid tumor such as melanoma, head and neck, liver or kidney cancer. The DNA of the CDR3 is TGTGCCAGCAGCTTAGGGGGGATTAATGAAAAACTGTTTTTT. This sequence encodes CASSLGGINEKLFF.